The rows below give T cell receptor beta chains drawn from one sample of a study of shared clonotypes between healthy human individuals. Repertoires were generated with immunoSEQ multiplex PCR, while TCRdb's copy carries only in-frame clones and drops some. This repertoire shows a few hundred thousand clones, 79% found once; its top ten account for approximately 12%. Sequencing input: PBMCs. The receptors originated from a woman in her 40s in good health. Some clones in this sample may be carry-over from other donors' samples. Each CDR3 is given with its conserved first and last residue. D genes are given only for firm matches. Clone size is stated in some rows and not others, as once, few, many or a class when expanded.

CDR3	DNA	D	size	V	J
CASSGQMNEKLFF	TGTGCCAGCAGCGGACAGATGAATGAAAAACTGTTTTTT	-	-	TRBV7-2	TRBJ1-4
CASSRTGTASMNTEAFF	TGTGCCAGCTCACGAACCGGGACAGCCTCTATGAACACTGAAGCTTTCTTT	TRBD1	-	TRBV18	TRBJ1-1
CASSLAVRTGGLGPYEQCF	TGTGCCAGCAGCTTAGCGGTGAGAACAGGGGGACTGGGGCCCTACGAGCAGTGCTTC	TRBD1	-	TRBV7-9	TRBJ2-7
CASSPSSGYNEQFF	TGTGCCAGCTCACCATCTAGCGGCTACAATGAGCAGTTCTTC	TRBD2	-	TRBV18	TRBJ2-1
CASSLRDSGYGYTF	TGTGCCAGCAGCTTAAGGGACAGCGGCTATGGCTACACCTTC	TRBD1	-	TRBV7-3	TRBJ1-2
CASMAGGHTDTQYF	TGTGCCAGCATGGCAGGGGGCCACACAGATACGCAGTATTTT	TRBD1	-	TRBV28	TRBJ2-3
CASSEVTNMGEKLFF	TGTGCCAGCAGTGAAGTGACGAACATGGGGGAAAAACTGTTTTTT	-	once	TRBV6-1	TRBJ1-4
CASSSPGLAWNEQFF	TGTGCCAGTAGTTCCCCGGGACTAGCGTGGAATGAGCAGTTCTTC	TRBD2	-	TRBV28	TRBJ2-1
CASSRGGNLGEQYF	TGTGCCAGCAGTCGTGGGGGGAACCTGGGCGAGCAGTACTTC	-	-	TRBV28	TRBJ2-7
CSARDLYGYTF	TGCAGTGCCAGAGACCTGTATGGCTACACCTTC	-	-	TRBV20-1	TRBJ1-2
CASSLGRASHTQYF	TGTGCCAGCAGCTTAGGACGGGCGAGCCATACGCAGTATTTT	-	-	TRBV11-3	TRBJ2-3
CAWTAHRTATEAFF	TGTGCCTGGACCGCACATAGGACGGCCACTGAAGCTTTCTTT	-	-	TRBV30	TRBJ1-1
CASSAWENTEAFF	TGTGCCAGCAGTGCATGGGAGAACACTGAAGCTTTCTTT	-	-	TRBV2	TRBJ1-1
CASRQEAGSPLHF	TGTGCCAGCCGACAGGAGGCTGGTTCACCCCTCCACTTT	-	-	TRBV6-4	TRBJ1-6
CASSTPRAKNIQYF	TGTGCCAGTAGTACTCCTAGGGCCAAAAACATTCAGTACTTC	-	-	TRBV19	TRBJ2-4
CASSLWNTEAFF	TGTGCCAGCAGTTTATGGAACACTGAAGCTTTCTTT	-	few	TRBV28	TRBJ1-1
CASKLLARGNTEAFF	TGTGCCAGCAAGTTGTTGGCCCGGGGGAACACTGAAGCTTTCTTT	-	-	TRBV27	TRBJ1-1
CASSFEAGVGYNEQFF	TGTGCCAGCAGTTTCGAAGCGGGAGTGGGTTACAATGAGCAGTTCTTC	TRBD2	-	TRBV6-5	TRBJ2-1
CASSVGLAGYNEQYF	TGTGCCAGCAGTGTGGGACTAGCGGGATATAACGAGCAGTACTTC	TRBD2	-	TRBV28	TRBJ2-7